The rows below give T cell receptor beta chains drawn from one sample of a study of T cell responses to AZD1222 COVID-19 vaccine. Clones were read by immunoSEQ multiplex PCR, and TCRdb kept only the in-frame ones, dropping some. The repertoire consists of approximately 220,000 clones, with approximately 94% occurring once and the leading ten covering 0.9% to 1.1%. Sequenced material: peripheral blood, taken on day 0 of MenACWY control vaccination. The origin of the receptors is an adult in good health. Both conserved end residues are part of each CDR3. D genes are given only for firm matches. Only some rows state a clone size, as once, few, many or a class for expanded clones.

TRBV24-1,TRBJ2-2,-,TRBD1,TGTGCCACCAGTGTAGGGACAGGGGAGGCCGGGGAGCTGTTTTTT,CATSVGTGEAGELFF
TRBV6-5,TRBJ1-3,-,-,TGTGCCAGTTATGGACTGACGAACTCTGGAAACACCATATATTTT,CASYGLTNSGNTIYF
TRBV18,TRBJ1-6,many,TRBD1,TGTGCCAGCTCACACTGGACAGGGGAGAATAATTCACCCCTCCACTTT,CASSHWTGENNSPLHF
TRBV5-4,TRBJ1-3,-,-,TGTGCCAGCAGCTTGGCCGGTAGTCTCTCTGGAAACACCATATATTTT,CASSLAGSLSGNTIYF
TRBV4-3,TRBJ1-4,-,-,TGCGCCAGCAGCCAAAGCCGGACCGTGGAAAAACTGTTTTTT,CASSQSRTVEKLFF
TRBV5-1,TRBJ1-1,-,-,TGCGCCAGCAGGATAGCCGGGACGGTGAACACTGAAGCTTTCTTT,CASRIAGTVNTEAFF
TRBV5-1,TRBJ1-1,-,TRBD1,TGCGCCAGCAGCTGGCAGGGGGAGAACACTGAAGCTTTCTTT,CASSWQGENTEAFF
TRBV3-1/TRBV3-2,TRBJ2-7,-,TRBD1,TGTGCCAGCAGCCGACCAGGGACAGGATTCTACGAGCAGTACTTC,CASSRPGTGFYEQYF
TRBV27,TRBJ1-2,once,TRBD1,TGTGCCAGCAGTTTATACAGGGGAGGAGGCTATGGCTACACCTTC,CASSLYRGGGYGYTF
TRBV4-2,TRBJ2-3,-,-,TGTGCCAGCAGCCCGCAGGGTCACACAGATACGCAGTATTTT,CASSPQGHTDTQYF
TRBV4-1,TRBJ1-1,few,TRBD1,TGCGCCAGCAGCCGATTTACAGGGGGGAACACTGAAGCTTTCTTT,CASSRFTGGNTEAFF
TRBV7-2,TRBJ1-2,-,TRBD1,TGTGCCAGCAGCTTGGACAGGGGCTGGGGCTACACCTTC,CASSLDRGWGYTF
TRBV3-1/TRBV3-2,TRBJ2-7,-,-,TGTGCCAGCAGTACAGGTGCGTTGGAGCAGTACTTC,CASSTGALEQYF
TRBV11-2,TRBJ1-3,-,-,TGTGCCAGCAGCTTACTGACTGGCAGGGATGGTGGAAACACCATATATTTT,CASSLLTGRDGGNTIYF
TRBV7-2,TRBJ1-2,-,TRBD1,TGTGCCAGCAGCTTATATCTCGAAGAGACAGGGCGAAGTGGCTACACCTTC,CASSLYLEETGRSGYTF
TRBV6-5,TRBJ1-4,-,-,TGTGCCAGCAGGGCAGTACAGATAACTAATGAAAAACTGTTTTTT,CASRAVQITNEKLFF
TRBV6-5,TRBJ1-2,-,TRBD1,TGTGCCAGCAGTTCCGGGACAGCGACCTCGGGCTACACCTTC,CASSSGTATSGYTF
TRBV19,TRBJ2-7,-,-,TGTGCCAGTAGTATTGGGGGGACTCGATACTACGAGCAGTACTTC,CASSIGGTRYYEQYF
TRBV5-4,TRBJ2-1,-,-,TGTGCCAGCATCCCATCAGGGAGCTCCTACAATGAGCAGTTCTTC,CASIPSGSSYNEQFF
TRBV30,TRBJ2-7,-,TRBD2,TGTGCCTGTAAAAAAGCGGGGGGTCCCTACGAGCAGTACTTC,CACKKAGGPYEQYF
TRBV7-9,TRBJ2-3,-,TRBD1,TGTGCCAGCAGCACCCGACAGGGAGCAGATACGCAGTATTTT,CASSTRQGADTQYF
TRBV18,TRBJ2-3,-,TRBD2,TGTGCCAGCTCACCCGCTGGCGGGGGGAACACAGATACGCAGTATTTT,CASSPAGGGNTDTQYF
TRBV3-1/TRBV3-2,TRBJ2-3,-,TRBD2,TGTGCCAGCAGCCCAGCGGGGGGAAGCACAGATACGCAGTATTTT,CASSPAGGSTDTQYF
TRBV7-2,TRBJ2-2,-,-,TGTGCCAGCAGCCTCTCCGTCGGGGGCCCAAACACCGGGGAGCTGTTTTTT,CASSLSVGGPNTGELFF
TRBV19,TRBJ1-5,-,-,TGTGCCAGTAGTATAATACAGGGAAACAATCAGCCCCAGCATTTT,CASSIIQGNNQPQHF
TRBV18,TRBJ1-2,-,TRBD1,TGTGCCAGCTCACCAAAACAGGGGAAAGTAGATGGCTACACCTTC,CASSPKQGKVDGYTF
TRBV12-5,TRBJ1-1,-,TRBD1,TGTGCTAGTGGTTTGTCCCGGGACAGGGGGCCAAGGAACACTGAAGCTTTCTTT,CASGLSRDRGPRNTEAFF
TRBV5-1,TRBJ2-3,-,-,TGCGCCAGCAGCTTGGAAGTCCCAGATACGCAGTATTTT,CASSLEVPDTQYF
TRBV25-1,TRBJ1-1,once,-,TGTGCCAGCGGGCCGGGGACCTACATGAACACTGAAGCTTTCTTT,CASGPGTYMNTEAFF
TRBV29-1,TRBJ1-1,-,-,TGCAGCGTTGCGTTGTTTGTGAACACTGAAGCTTTCTTT,CSVALFVNTEAFF
TRBV19,TRBJ1-1,-,-,TGTGCCAGTAGTATAATGGGGGGGGGCACTGAAGCTTTCTTT,CASSIMGGGTEAFF
TRBV7-2,TRBJ1-1,-,-,TGTGCCAGCAGTTATATCACAGGGGAAGCTTTCTTT,CASSYITGEAFF
TRBV7-9,TRBJ2-2,few,TRBD2,TGTGCCAGCAGCCGCCGGGGCCAGACTAGCAACGGGGAGCTGTTTTTT,CASSRRGQTSNGELFF
TRBV2,TRBJ1-1,-,-,TGTGCCAGCAGTCAGGTCGGGACCGAAGCTTTCTTT,CASSQVGTEAFF
TRBV5-4,TRBJ1-4,-,-,TGTGCCACCTCAGGGGACCTTAATGAAAAACTGTTTTTT,CATSGDLNEKLFF
TRBV4-1,TRBJ1-4,-,-,TGCGCCAGCAGCCCCTCCGGGTCATCTTATGAAAAACTGTTTTTT,CASSPSGSSYEKLFF